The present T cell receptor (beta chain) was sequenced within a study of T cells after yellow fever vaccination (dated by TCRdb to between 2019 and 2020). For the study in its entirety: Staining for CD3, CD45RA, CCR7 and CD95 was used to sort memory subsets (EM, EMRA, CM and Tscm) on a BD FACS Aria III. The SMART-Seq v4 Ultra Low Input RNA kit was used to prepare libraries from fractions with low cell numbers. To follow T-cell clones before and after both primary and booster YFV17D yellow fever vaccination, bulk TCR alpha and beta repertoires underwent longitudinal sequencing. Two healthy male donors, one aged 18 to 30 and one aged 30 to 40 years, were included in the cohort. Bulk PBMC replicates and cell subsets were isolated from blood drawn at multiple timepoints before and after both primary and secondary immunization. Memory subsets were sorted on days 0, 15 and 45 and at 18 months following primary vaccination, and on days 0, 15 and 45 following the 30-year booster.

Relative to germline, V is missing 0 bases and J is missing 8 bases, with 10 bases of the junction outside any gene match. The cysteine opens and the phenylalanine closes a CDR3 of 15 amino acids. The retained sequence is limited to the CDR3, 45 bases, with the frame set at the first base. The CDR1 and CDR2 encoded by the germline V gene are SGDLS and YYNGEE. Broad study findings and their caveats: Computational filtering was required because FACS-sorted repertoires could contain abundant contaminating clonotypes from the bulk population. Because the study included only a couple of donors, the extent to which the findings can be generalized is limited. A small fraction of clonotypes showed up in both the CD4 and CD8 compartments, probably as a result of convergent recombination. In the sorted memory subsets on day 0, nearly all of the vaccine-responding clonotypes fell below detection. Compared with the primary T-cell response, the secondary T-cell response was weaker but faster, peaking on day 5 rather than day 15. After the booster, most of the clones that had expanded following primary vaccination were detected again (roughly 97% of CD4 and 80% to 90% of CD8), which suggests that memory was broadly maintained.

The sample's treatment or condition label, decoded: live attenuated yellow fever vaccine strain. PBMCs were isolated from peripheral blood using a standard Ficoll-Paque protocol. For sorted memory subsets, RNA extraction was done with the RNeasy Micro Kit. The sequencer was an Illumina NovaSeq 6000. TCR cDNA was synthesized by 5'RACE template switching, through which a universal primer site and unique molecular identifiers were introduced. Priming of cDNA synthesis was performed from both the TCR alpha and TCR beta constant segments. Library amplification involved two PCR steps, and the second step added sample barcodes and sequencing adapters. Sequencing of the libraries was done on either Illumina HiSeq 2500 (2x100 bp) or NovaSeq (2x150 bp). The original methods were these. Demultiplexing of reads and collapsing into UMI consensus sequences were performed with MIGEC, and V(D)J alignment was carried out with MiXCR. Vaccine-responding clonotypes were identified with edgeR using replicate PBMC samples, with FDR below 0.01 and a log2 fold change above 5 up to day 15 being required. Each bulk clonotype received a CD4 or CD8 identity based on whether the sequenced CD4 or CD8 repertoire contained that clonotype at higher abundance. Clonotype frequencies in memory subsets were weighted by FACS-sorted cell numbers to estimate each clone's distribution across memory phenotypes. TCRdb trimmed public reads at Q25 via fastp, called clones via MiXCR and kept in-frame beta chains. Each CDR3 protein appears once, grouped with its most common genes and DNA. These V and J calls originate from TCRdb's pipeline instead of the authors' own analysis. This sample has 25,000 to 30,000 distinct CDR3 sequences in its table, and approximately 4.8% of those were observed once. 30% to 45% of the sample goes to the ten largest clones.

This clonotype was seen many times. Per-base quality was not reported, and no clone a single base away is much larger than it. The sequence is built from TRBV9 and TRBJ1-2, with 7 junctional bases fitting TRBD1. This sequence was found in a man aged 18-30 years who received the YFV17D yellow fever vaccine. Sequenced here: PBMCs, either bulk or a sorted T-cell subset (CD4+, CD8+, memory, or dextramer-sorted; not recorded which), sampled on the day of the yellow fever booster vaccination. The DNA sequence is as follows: TGTGCCAGCAGCGTAGGTACCTCGACAGGGAGCGGCTACACCTTC. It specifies CASSVGTSTGSGYTF.